One and the same sample provided the 2 T cell receptor beta chains below, sequenced in a study of blood T cell repertoires in COVID-19. The protocol was immunoSEQ multiplex PCR, while the TCRdb copy is restricted to in-frame clones and leaves out a portion. The sample holds some 400,000 clones, nearly 90% seen once. The sequencing sample was made of peripheral blood. These receptors came from a young man with active or convalescent COVID-19.

This clone was detected a few times. The rearrangement uses TRBV27 and TRBJ1-2; 7 bases align to TRBD1. With V trimmed by 6 bases and J by 0 bases, 4 bases remained unmatched. Germline CDR1 and CDR2: MNHEY and SMNVEV (reference sequence). This CDR3 is built from 14 residues. The CDR3 protein is CASRDRRPNYGYTF. The CDR3 coding sequence is TGTGCCAGCAGGGACAGGCGACCTAACTATGGCTACACCTTC.

J is TRBJ2-1 and V is TRBV7-9; maybe TRBD2 (6 bases). The V gene lost 6 bases and the J gene lost 2 bases, with 14 bases spanning the gap. CDR3 size: 15 residues. Germline V gene sequence: CDR1 SEHNR, CDR2 FQNEAQ (reference sequence). In DNA form, the CDR3 reads TGTGCCAGCAGTCGACTAGTGGGGGCCTACAATGAGCAGTTCTTC. It specifies CASSRLVGAYNEQFF.